Below, 2 T cell receptor beta chains from the same sample are listed, as sequenced in a study of T cell clonality in common variable immunodeficiency. TCRdb's copy holds only in-frame clones and misses some; the assay was immunoSEQ multiplex PCR. Found here are under 45,000 clones, no singletons; the ten largest cover around 1.4%. The specimen sequenced was peripheral blood mononuclear cells. These TCRs come from a person aged 18 to 70 in good health.

At least ten counts were recorded for this clone. The read halts 3 residues ahead of the CDR3 end, with the missing end drawn from the germline J gene. The chain joins TRBV5-6 to TRBJ2-1; 8 bases align to TRBD2. The ends lost 4 bases at V and 8 bases at J; junction bases unmatched: 11. The CDR3 totals 15 residues. The germline V gene has CDR1 SGHDT and CDR2 YYEEEE. The CDR3 here is CASSQGAGVIDEQFF. Incomplete CDR3 DNA: TGTGCCAGCAGCCAAGGAGCGGGAGTCATCGATGAG.

Regarding this clone: The read stops 3 residues short of the end of the CDR3; the missing end is completed from the germline J gene. The genes are TRBV11-3 and TRBJ2-1; the match to TRBD2 covers 14 bases. This CDR3 has 15 residues. The V gene's germline CDR1 is SGHNT and CDR2 YENEEA. The ends lost 6 bases at V and 7 bases at J; junction bases unmatched: 5. The sequenced part of the CDR3 DNA is TGTGCCAGCAGTGATTGGACTAGCGGGAGGAATGAG. The encoded protein is CASSDWTSGRNE. The full CDR3 protein reads CASSDWTSGRNEQFF.